Following are 18 T cell receptor beta chains from one sample sequenced in a study of T cells in Graves' hyperthyroidism and ophthalmopathy. TCR beta CDR3 regions were amplified from RNA. A first-round RT-PCR of the TCR CDR3 used the HTBI primer set. One entry per CDR3 protein, called by TCRdb with MiXCR from the multiplex PCR reads. Here the sample spans some 500,000 distinct CDR3 sequences, around 15% being singletons. The sample was blood. The source of these receptors is a woman in her thirties with Graves' ophthalmopathy.

This clonotype occurred a few times. The chain carries TRBV6-5 and TRBJ1-5; D remains unclear. This CDR3 is built from 17 residues. V was clipped by 0 bases and J by 1 base, with 13 bases between them. The germline CDR1 and CDR2 sequences are MNHEY and SVGAGI. The CDR3 spells CASSYSTRQFSNQPQHF. The CDR3 DNA reads as TGTGCCAGCAGTTACTCGACGCGGCAGTTCAGCAATCAGCCCCAGCATTTT.

Many counts were recorded for this clonotype. The rearrangement uses TRBV6-1 and TRBJ2-5; D perhaps matches TRBD1 (6 bases). CDR1 MNHNS and CDR2 SASEGT come from the germline V gene. There are 15 residues in the CDR3. Trimming removed 5 bases from V and 7 bases from J, with 20 bases in between. The CDR3 loop reads CASSRGRAGEATQYF. The CDR3 DNA reads as TGTGCCAGCAGTCGGGGAAGGGCAGGGGAAGCGACCCAGTACTTC.

This clonotype was seen repeatedly, ten times or more. This sequence joins TRBV6-2 or TRBV6-3 and TRBJ2-1; 8 positions match TRBD2. There are 16 residues in the CDR3. The V and J ends lost 4 bases and 3 bases, in that order; junction bases with no gene match: 8. Germline V gene data show CDR1 as MNHEY and CDR2 as SVGEGT. The CDR3 region is CASSFTVAGIYNEQFF. DNA of the CDR3: TGTGCCAGCAGTTTCACAGTAGCGGGGATCTACAATGAGCAGTTCTTC.

The V gene is TRBV2, the J gene TRBJ2-1, with 9 bases matching TRBD1. With V trimmed by 7 bases and J by 0 bases, 7 bases remained unmatched. This CDR3 contains 16 residues. Germline assignment: CDR1 SNHLY and CDR2 FYNNEI. In DNA, the CDR3 is TGTGCCAGCATTCTTCCGACAGGGGGCTCCTACAATGAGCAGTTCTTC. Amino acids: CASILPTGGSYNEQFF.

This clonotype was detected many times. The rearrangement joins TRBV11-2 to TRBJ2-7, with a weak D call TRBD2 (6 bases). Looked up from germline, CDR1 is SGHAT and CDR2 is FQNNGV. V was shortened by 2 bases and J by 2 bases, with 16 bases between the two germline ends. There are 16 residues in the CDR3. This CDR3 reads CASSLRGGVFPYEQYF. The DNA for the CDR3 is TGTGCCAGCAGCTTAAGGGGCGGGGTGTTCCCCTACGAGCAGTACTTC.

This clonotype has just a few counts. The V and J genes are TRBV29-1 and TRBJ1-1; D is unclear. Per the germline V gene, CDR1 is SQVTM and CDR2 is ANQGSEA. The V end was cut by 4 bases, the J end by 0 bases, with 3 bases between. The CDR3 extends over 11 amino acids. This CDR3 is CSVALNTEAFF. CDR3 bases: TGCAGCGTTGCACTGAACACTGAAGCTTTCTTT. Full variable domain (remainder filled in from reference TRBV29-1 and TRBJ1-1): SAVISQKPSRDICQRGTSLTIQCQVDSQVTMMFWYRQQPGQSLTLIATANQGSEATYESGFVIDKFPISRPNLTFSTLTVSNMSPEDSSIYLCSVALNTEAFFGQGTRLTVV.

The table lists this clonotype with many counts. The chain joins TRBV28 to TRBJ1-1; a possible D gene is TRBD1 (5 bases). Germline CDR1 and CDR2: MDHEN and SYDVKM. The CDR3 runs to 16 residues. Trimming took off 5 bases at V and 3 bases at J, with 19 bases between the two ends. In DNA, the CDR3 is TGTGCCAGCAGTCCCCGTACCCAGGGCGTGGACACTGAAGCTTTCTTT. Residues: CASSPRTQGVDTEAFF.

This clonotype was found many times. The chain is built from TRBV28 and TRBJ2-1, with TRBD2 identical over 8 bases. Germline assignment: CDR1 MDHEN and CDR2 SYDVKM. The CDR3 spans 16 residues. The V gene end was trimmed by 5 bases and the J gene end by 4 bases; junction bases not matched to a gene: 10. CDR3 DNA sequence: TGTGCCAGCAGTGGGAGGGTGCGGGGGGTATACAATGAGCAGTTCTTC. Its protein product is CASSGRVRGVYNEQFF. Complete variable domain (other parts from reference TRBV28 and TRBJ2-1): DVKVTQSSRYLVKRTGEKVFLECVQDMDHENMFWYRQDPGLGLRLIYFSYDVKMKEKGDIPEGYSVSREKKERFSLILESASTNQTSMYLCASSGRVRGVYNEQFFGPGTRLTVL.

This clonotype was observed a handful of times. The chain employs TRBV20-1 and TRBJ2-7; D may be TRBD2 (6 bases). Trimming removed 6 bases from V and 1 base from J, with 16 bases in between. The CDR3 contains 14 residues. The germline CDR1 and CDR2 sequences are DFQATT and SNEGSKA (reference sequence). The CDR3: CSARETTLSYEQYF. DNA of the CDR3: TGCAGTGCCCGGGAGACTACCTTATCCTACGAGCAGTACTTC.

This clonotype has at least ten counts. This chain uses TRBV5-1 with TRBJ2-1, with TRBD1 matching over 9 bases. The CDR3 has 16 residues. The germline V gene encodes CDR1 SGHRS and CDR2 YFSETQ. With 2 bases clipped from V and 4 bases from J, the junction kept 7 bases outside the gene matches. For the CDR3, the DNA is TGCGCCAGCAGCTTAATGGGACAGGGCCAATACAATGAGCAGTTCTTC. It is translated as CASSLMGQGQYNEQFF.

This clonotype was counted many times. The chain carries TRBV3-1 and TRBJ2-1; no definite D call. Germline lookup yields CDR1 LGHDT and CDR2 YNNKEL (reference sequence). There are 11 residues in the CDR3. V lost 3 bases, J lost 6 bases, and 3 bases lay in between. This CDR3 reads CASSHSNEQFF. CDR3 bases: TGTGCCAGCAGCCACTCCAATGAGCAGTTCTTC.

This clonotype was seen many times. The chain employs TRBV12-3 or TRBV12-4 and TRBJ1-5; D ambiguous. The CDR3 contains 12 residues. The V and J ends lost 3 bases and 6 bases respectively, with 6 bases between them. The CDR3 nucleotides read TGTGCCAGCAGTTTTGAGGGTCAGCCCCAGCATTTT. It is translated as CASSFEGQPQHF.

The V call is TRBV20-1, the J call TRBJ1-3, with D hard to call. V was clipped by 0 bases and J by 1 base, with 10 bases between them. Germline V gene data show CDR1 as DFQATT and CDR2 as SNEGSKA (reference sequence). The CDR3 consists of 15 residues. CDR3 sequence reads: CSARDSFYSGNTIYF. CDR3 bases: TGCAGTGCTAGAGACTCGTTCTATTCTGGAAACACCATATATTTT.

The chain has TRBV4-3 and TRBJ1-4; D perhaps matches TRBD1 (5 bases). V lost 0 bases and J 5 bases, leaving 16 bases between the germline ends. This CDR3 spans 17 amino acids. Germline-derived CDR1 and CDR2 are LGHNA and YSLEER. This CDR3 reads CASSQDSVGGRNEKLFF. The CDR3 bases are TGCGCCAGCAGCCAAGACTCTGTGGGGGGTCGAAATGAAAAACTGTTTTTT.

This clonotype occurred many times. The J gene is TRBJ2-5, the V gene TRBV20-1; D may be TRBD1 (5 bases). This CDR3 contains 12 residues. The germline gives CDR1 DFQATT, CDR2 SNEGSKA (reference sequence). V was clipped by 6 bases and J by 0 bases, with 8 bases between them. The CDR3 nucleotides are TGCAGTGCCTGGACAAACCAAGAGACCCAGTACTTC. This translates into CSAWTNQETQYF.

This clonotype was detected ten times or more. The chain recombines TRBV28 with TRBJ2-3; possibly TRBD1 or TRBD2 for D (5 bases each). The CDR3 is 15 amino acids. Trimming shortened V by 5 bases and J by 2 bases, and 14 bases separated the two germline ends. CDR1 is MDHEN, CDR2 SYDVKM, per germline. CDR3 sequence reads: CASSVPGTDTDTQYF. The CDR3 DNA reads TGTGCCAGCAGTGTACCCGGGACCGACACAGATACGCAGTATTTT.

V is TRBV28 and J is TRBJ1-6, with 7 positions matching TRBD1. J lost 9 bases, V lost 8 bases, and 10 bases had no gene match. The CDR3 runs 14 residues. The V gene's germline CDR1 is MDHEN and CDR2 SYDVKM. In nucleotides, the CDR3 is TGTGCCAGCCGGCTGGAGGGGGCGTCTTCACCCCTCCACTTT. This gives the protein CASRLEGASSPLHF.

This clonotype was counted ten times or more. This chain connects TRBV4-3 to TRBJ2-1; the D gene is possibly TRBD2 (5 bases). The V end lost 0 bases, the J end lost 2 bases, and 8 bases lay between the germline ends. CDR1 and CDR2 from the germline V gene are LGHNA and YSLEER. CDR3 length: 15 amino acids. In DNA, the CDR3 is TGCGCCAGCAGCCAAGATGAACTAGCCTACAATGAGCAGTTCTTC. Protein sequence: CASSQDELAYNEQFF.